Presented here are 19 T cell receptor beta chains from one specimen sequenced in a study of cytomegalovirus exposure and HLA in healthy donors. PCR amplification relied on 60 Vbeta primers (plus 13 Jbeta primers). Some clones are missing from TCRdb's copy, which holds only in-frame ones; the method was immunoSEQ multiplex PCR. The sample has 120,000 to 150,000 clones, approximately 79% seen once. The sample consisted of PBMCs. The receptor set was obtained from a woman aged 40 to 50 in good health and CMV-seropositive.

This chain links TRBV6-6 with TRBJ2-1; D gene uncertain. The CDR3 loop spans 14 amino acids. Germline V gene sequence: CDR1 MNHNY, CDR2 SVGAGI (reference sequence). V dropped 4 bases and J dropped 0 bases, with 7 bases sitting between them. The CDR3 DNA follows: TGTGCCAGCAGTTTGGGCTCCTCCTACAATGAGCAGTTCTTC. Protein sequence: CASSLGSSYNEQFF.

Note on this clone: One end of the junction fails to match germline, which may point to a read error. Other DNA variants within this sample encode the same CDR3. The chain uses TRBV10-3 and TRBJ2-7; D is possibly TRBD1 (6 bases). The CDR3 contains 14 residues. Germline loops: CDR1 ENHRY, CDR2 SYGVKD. The CDR3 loop is CATHAGTTSYEQYF. DNA of the CDR3: TGTGCCACGCATGCCGGGACAACGTCCTATGAGCAGTACTTC.

V and J are TRBV6-5 and TRBJ2-3, with D possibly being TRBD2 (6 bases). V was clipped by 8 bases and J by 2 bases, with 14 bases between them. This CDR3 spans 14 amino acids. From germline, CDR1 is MNHEY and CDR2 SVGAGI. This chain's CDR3 is CASRSGLDTDTQYF. The CDR3 nucleotides are TGTGCCAGCCGCTCGGGACTGGACACAGATACGCAGTATTTT.

The V gene is TRBV7-2, the J gene TRBJ2-7, with 7 bases aligning to TRBD1. The ends lost 5 bases at V and 3 bases at J; junction bases unmatched: 4. CDR3 length equals 13 residues. Germline CDR1 and CDR2: SGHTA and FQGNSA. For the CDR3, the DNA is TGTGCCAGCAGCCCCAGACAGGGCTACGAGCAGTACTTC. It codes for CASSPRQGYEQYF.

J is TRBJ2-5 and V is TRBV7-2; D is unresolved. The CDR3 is 11 residues long. V lost 6 bases and J 4 bases, leaving 6 bases between the germline ends. Germline V gives CDR1 SGHTA, CDR2 FQGNSA. The CDR3 DNA reads as TGTGCCAGCAGACTCCTAGAGACCCAGTACTTC. Translation: CASRLLETQYF.

This chain links TRBV6-5 with TRBJ1-1; no firm D call. Trimming shortened V by 2 bases and J by 4 bases, and 14 bases separated the two germline ends. CDR1 MNHEY and CDR2 SVGAGI come from the germline V gene. The CDR3 consists of 15 residues. The CDR3 reads CASSYRLWASTEAFF. The CDR3 DNA sequence: TGTGCCAGCAGTTACAGATTATGGGCGAGCACTGAAGCTTTCTTT.

J is TRBJ2-5 and V is TRBV27; 9 positions agree with TRBD1. TRBJ2-7 matches the DNA end more closely, so the J call is doubtful. This CDR3 region has 14 residues. Germline-derived CDR1 and CDR2 are MNHEY and SMNVEV (reference sequence). The CDR3: CASRRQGGPYEQYF. CDR3 DNA sequence: TGTGCCAGCAGGCGACAGGGGGGCCCCTACGAGCAGTACTTC.

There are a few counts of this clone. The chain has TRBV5-1 and TRBJ1-1; a possible D gene is TRBD1 (5 bases). Trimming took 5 bases from V and 6 from J, leaving 14 bases between them. The CDR3 runs to 13 residues. Germline V CDR1 and CDR2: SGHRS, YFSETQ. For the CDR3, the DNA is TGCGCCAGCAGTATCAGGGATGGCGCTGAAGCTTTCTTT. As protein: CASSIRDGAEAFF.

The chain is built from TRBV10-3 and TRBJ2-2; the D is unclear. The CDR3 totals 17 residues. V was shortened by 0 bases and J by 6 bases, with 17 bases between the two germline ends. Germline V gives CDR1 ENHRY, CDR2 SYGVKD. Here the CDR3 reads CAISESNRALSSGELFF. Written as DNA, the CDR3 is TGTGCCATCAGTGAGTCGAATAGAGCTCTCTCCTCCGGGGAGCTGTTTTTT.

The V gene is TRBV6-1, the J gene TRBJ2-1; 8 bases align to TRBD2. The CDR3 spans 15 residues. Germline CDR1 is MNHNS and CDR2 is SASEGT. The ends lost 6 bases at V and 10 bases at J; junction bases unmatched: 14. CDR3 amino acids: CASRVSGVDGREQFF. CDR3 bases: TGTGCCAGCAGGGTTAGCGGGGTGGATGGGAGGGAGCAGTTCTTC.

With respect to this clone: A read error may account for a junction end that differs from germline. The chain carries TRBV7-2 and TRBJ2-7; TRBD1 matches at 9 bases. Germline assignment: CDR1 SGHTA and CDR2 FQGNSA. This CDR3 has 13 residues. This chain's CDR3 is CASSLEPGTGLNF. The CDR3 DNA follows: TGTGCCAGCAGCTTAGAACCCGGGACAGGGTTAAACTTC.

V usage is TRBV9 and J usage is TRBJ1-1, with unresolved D. The CDR3 runs 14 residues. CDR1 is SGDLS and CDR2 is YYNGEE in the germline V gene. V was clipped by 0 bases and J by 1 base, with 7 bases between them. CDR3 region: CASSVEPGNTEAFF. For the CDR3, the DNA is TGTGCCAGCAGCGTAGAGCCAGGGAACACTGAAGCTTTCTTT.

The V gene is TRBV6-6, the J gene TRBJ2-7; D is uncertain. The CDR3 is 14 amino acids. V was clipped by 0 bases and J by 3 bases, with 9 bases between them. Germline lookup yields CDR1 MNHNY and CDR2 SVGAGI (reference sequence). In DNA, the CDR3 is TGTGCCAGCAGTTACTCTTTCCCCAGCTACGAGCAGTACTTC. This encodes CASSYSFPSYEQYF.

The chain has TRBV15 and TRBJ2-1, with 7 bases fitting TRBD1. CDR3 length: 14 residues. J lost 7 bases, V lost 3 bases, and 6 bases had no gene match. Germline CDR1 reads LNHNV; CDR2 reads YYDKDF (reference sequence). The DNA for the CDR3 is TGTGCCACCAGCAGGCCAACAGGGGTGAATGAGCAGTTCTTC. Its translation is CATSRPTGVNEQFF. The full variable domain, with the rest looked up from reference TRBV15 and TRBJ2-1, is DAMVIQNPRYQVTQFGKPVTLSCSQTLNHNVMYWYQQKSSQAPKLLFHYYDKDFNNEADTPDNFQSRRPNTSFCFLDIRSPGLGDTAMYLCATSRPTGVNEQFFGPGTRLTVL.

This chain uses TRBV6-5 with TRBJ1-6; D gene unclear. Per germline, CDR1 MNHEY and CDR2 SVGAGI. V was cut by 7 bases and J by 7 bases, with 11 bases left in between. The CDR3 loop spans 13 amino acids. The CDR3 reads CASKYRDNSPLHF. The CDR3 DNA reads TGTGCCAGCAAATACAGAGACAATTCACCCCTCCACTTT.

This clone was seen only once. The chain employs TRBV5-4 and TRBJ2-2; D remains unclear. This CDR3 is 18 amino acids long. Trimming took off 5 bases at V and 0 bases at J, with 20 bases between the two ends. Germline lookup yields CDR1 SGHNT and CDR2 YYREEE (reference sequence). In DNA form, the CDR3 reads TGTGCCAGCAGTATGGGCCATATCGAAGTCGCGAACACCGGGGAGCTGTTTTTT. Translating gives CASSMGHIEVANTGELFF. The variable domain in full, completed from reference TRBV5-4 and TRBJ2-2, reads ETGVTQSPTHLIKTRGQQVTLRCSSQSGHNTVSWYQQALGQGPQFIFQYYREEENGRGNFPPRFSGLQFPNYSSELNVNALELDDSALYLCASSMGHIEVANTGELFFGEGSRLTVL.

As for this clone: Germline and junction disagree at one end, which may indicate a read error. This rearrangement joins TRBV7-9 to TRBJ2-3; D call uncertain. The CDR3 contains 13 residues. Per the germline V gene, CDR1 is SEHNR and CDR2 is FQNEAQ (reference sequence). Here the CDR3 reads CAGSFSLTDTQYF. CDR3 bases: TGTGCCGGCAGCTTCTCCTTGACAGATACGCAGTATTTT.

The CDR3 DNA follows: TGTGCCAGCAGCATCTCAGTGAATGAGCAGTTCTTC. This sequence encodes CASSISVNEQFF. The rearrangement uses TRBV7-2 and TRBJ2-1, with no clear D. The germline CDR1 and CDR2 sequences are SGHTA and FQGNSA. V dropped 5 bases and J dropped 7 bases, with 9 bases sitting between them. The CDR3 has 12 residues.

This clone was seen a handful of times. V gene TRBV5-1 combines with J gene TRBJ2-3; a weak D match, TRBD1 (6 bases). This CDR3 is built from 15 residues. The germline V gene encodes CDR1 SGHRS and CDR2 YFSETQ. Trimming cost V 4 bases and J 0 bases, with 12 bases left between them. The CDR3 region is CASSPAGVSTDTQYF. DNA for the CDR3: TGCGCCAGCAGCCCAGCAGGGGTGAGCACAGATACGCAGTATTTT.